These 30 T cell receptor beta chains share one sample of origin, sequenced in a study of blood T cells in healthy people across ages. Next came a second PCR, run for about 6 to 11 cycles, which used a sample-barcoded 5' primer along with a J-beta primer mix. TCRdb independently ran MiXCR on the 5' RACE reads; one entry per CDR3 protein. The sample contains around 1,500,000 distinct CDR3 sequences, roughly 40% of which appear only once. The sequenced sample consisted of blood. These receptor sequences come from a woman between 18 and 29 years old in good health.

The chain employs TRBV6-5 and TRBJ2-7; tentatively, D is TRBD1 (6 bases). Germline lookup yields CDR1 MNHEY and CDR2 SVGAGI. V was shortened by 2 bases and J by 2 bases, with 10 bases between the two germline ends. This CDR3 region has 14 residues. The CDR3 spells CASSYPGTTYEQYF. CDR3 DNA sequence: TGTGCCAGCAGTTACCCCGGGACAACCTACGAGCAGTACTTC.

This clonotype has just one count. The rearrangement joins TRBV7-9 to TRBJ1-2; D ambiguous. V lost 1 base to trimming and J lost 4 bases, with 13 bases between them. Germline V lookup: CDR1 SEHNR, CDR2 FQNEAQ (reference sequence). The CDR3 totals 15 residues. The DNA for the CDR3 is TGTGCCAGCAGCTTAGATCAGGACCGGGGCTATGGCTACACCTTC. Translated, it gives CASSLDQDRGYGYTF. The full variable domain, completed using reference TRBV7-9 and TRBJ1-2, is DTGVSQNPRHKITKRGQNVTFRCDPISEHNRLYWYRQTLGQGPEFLTYFQNEAQLEKSRLLSDRFSAERPKGSFSTLEIQRTEQGDSAMYLCASSLDQDRGYGYTFGSGTRLTVV.

In this sample, this clonotype turned up a few times. CDR3 nucleotides: TGTGCCACCAGTGACCTGACTCGGGACAGGGGAGGCTTCACAGATACGCAGTATTTT. It is translated as CATSDLTRDRGGFTDTQYF. The V call is TRBV24-1, the J call TRBJ2-3, with 10 bases matching TRBD1. The CDR3 sequence is 19 residues long. Trimming removed 4 bases from V and 2 bases from J; junction bases left unmatched: 14. Germline V CDR1 and CDR2: KGHDR, SFDVKD.

V is TRBV29-1 and J is TRBJ1-1; 7 bases match TRBD1. CDR3 length: 12 amino acids. V shed 4 bases, J shed 5 bases, and the junction held 4 bases outside the gene matches. The germline CDR1 and CDR2 sequences are SQVTM and ANQGSEA. Written as DNA, the CDR3 is TGCAGCGTTGGACAGGGACGGACTGAAGCTTTCTTT. It translates to CSVGQGRTEAFF.

This clonotype was seen only a few times. The chain employs TRBV12-3 or TRBV12-4 and TRBJ2-1; TRBD2 matches 9 bases. With V trimmed by 1 base and J by 9 bases, 4 bases remained unmatched. The CDR3 extends over 14 amino acids. The DNA for the CDR3 is TGTGCCAGCAGTTTAGGGACTAGCGTTGGTGAGCAGTTCTTC. Its protein is CASSLGTSVGEQFF.

The rearrangement uses TRBV20-1 and TRBJ1-6, with 7 nucleotides matching TRBD1. The V segment lost 6 bases and the J segment 0 bases; nucleotides outside the gene matches: 5. The CDR3 runs 15 residues. CDR1 DFQATT and CDR2 SNEGSKA come from the germline V gene (reference sequence). The CDR3, as DNA: TGCAGTGCCGGACAGGACAGCTCCTATAATTCACCCCTCCACTTT. This sequence encodes CSAGQDSSYNSPLHF.

There are many counts of this clonotype. At one end the junction does not follow the germline gene, possibly because of a read error. V gene TRBV3-1 combines with J gene TRBJ2-7; possible D gene TRBD2, 6 bases. The CDR3 runs 14 residues. The germline V gene encodes CDR1 LGHDT and CDR2 YNNKEL (reference sequence). This CDR3 reads CASSQEGGSYEQYF. The CDR3 DNA follows: TGCGCCAGCAGCCAAGAGGGAGGTTCCTACGAGCAGTACTTC.

This clonotype was observed a few times. The chain links TRBV27 to TRBJ2-7; 7 positions match TRBD2. The V segment lost 7 bases and the J segment 2 bases; nucleotides outside the gene matches: 14. CDR1 is MNHEY, CDR2 SMNVEV, per germline (reference sequence). The CDR3 is 16 residues long. CDR3 amino acids: CASTLRGGGGPYEQYF. The CDR3 DNA reads as TGTGCCAGCACCCTAAGGGGCGGCGGGGGACCCTACGAGCAGTACTTC.

This clonotype was seen a single time. The chain recombines TRBV7-2 with TRBJ2-7; 9 bases align to TRBD2. This CDR3 has 15 residues. Germline V gives CDR1 SGHTA, CDR2 FQGNSA. Germline trimming cut 5 bases from V and 4 bases from J; bases unmatched to any gene: 9. This CDR3 reads CASSRDSGSIYEQYF. Here the CDR3 DNA reads TGTGCCAGCAGCCGGGATAGCGGGAGCATTTACGAGCAGTACTTC. The full variable domain, completed using reference TRBV7-2 and TRBJ2-7, is GAGVSQSPSNKVTEKGKDVELRCDPISGHTALYWYRQSLGQGLEFLIYFQGNSAPDKSGLPSDRFSAERTGGSVSTLTIQRTQQEDSAVYLCASSRDSGSIYEQYFGPGTRLTVT.

This clonotype was counted a few times. The chain links TRBV15 to TRBJ2-1, with 10 positions matching TRBD2. CDR3 length: 16 amino acids. In germline, CDR1 is LNHNV, CDR2 YYDKDF (reference sequence). Trimming took 1 base from V and 9 from J; bases not matched to a gene: 9. DNA of the CDR3: TGTGCCACCAGCAGAGGAACCCTCAGCGGGGGGGTTGAGCAGTTCTTC. This gives the protein CATSRGTLSGGVEQFF.

This clonotype was seen a few times. The gene calls are TRBV7-2 and TRBJ2-3, with a tentative D call TRBD2 (7 bases). CDR1 SGHTA and CDR2 FQGNSA come from the germline V gene. CDR3 size: 15 residues. V lost 5 bases and J 11 bases, leaving 23 bases between the germline ends. This CDR3 reads CASSPNAGAAEVQYF. In DNA form, the CDR3 reads TGTGCCAGCAGCCCCAACGCGGGGGCCGCGGAGGTGCAGTATTTT.

The V call is TRBV2, the J call TRBJ2-1, with 10 bases lining up with TRBD2. The DNA end is a closer match to TRBJ2-7, so the J assignment may be wrong. From germline, CDR1 is SNHLY and CDR2 FYNNEI. The CDR3 is 23 residues long. This CDR3 reads CASSEPVSQTSGIMRSSYNEQYF. The CDR3 nucleotides read TGTGCCAGCAGTGAACCCGTTTCCCAAACTAGCGGGATAATGAGGAGCTCCTACAATGAGCAGTACTTC.

This clonotype occurred a few times. The V and J genes are TRBV4-1 and TRBJ1-2; 9 bases are a match to TRBD1. This CDR3 contains 17 residues. J gave up 2 bases and V 2 bases, and 9 bases lay outside the gene matches. Germline loops: CDR1 MGHRA, CDR2 YSYEKL. The CDR3 reads CASSQIRDRDKNYGYTF. CDR3 DNA: TGCGCCAGCAGCCAAATCCGGGACAGGGACAAAAACTATGGCTACACCTTC.

This clonotype was counted a few times. The gene calls are TRBV5-5 and TRBJ2-7, with D tentatively TRBD1 or TRBD2 (5 bases each). Germline V gene lookup returns CDR1 SGHKS and CDR2 YYEKEE (reference sequence). This CDR3 comprises 16 residues. V dropped 3 bases and J dropped 7 bases, with 23 bases sitting between them. This CDR3 reads CASSSSGTTSYNEQYF. CDR3 DNA: TGTGCCAGCAGCTCCTCCGGGACGACCTCCTACAATGAGCAGTACTTC.

This clonotype was seen only a few times. CDR3 DNA: TGCAGTGCTAGTCTAGCGGGGCAGTATTTT. Protein: CSASLAGQYF. This chain uses TRBV20-1 with TRBJ2-3; TRBD2 agrees at 8 bases. Per the germline V gene, CDR1 is DFQATT and CDR2 is SNEGSKA (reference sequence). The CDR3 is 10 amino acids. V gave up 3 bases and J gave up 11 bases; unmatched junction bases: 1.

This clonotype was detected only a few times. This chain links TRBV4-1 with TRBJ2-7; tentatively, D is TRBD2 (6 bases). V shed 1 base and J shed 1 base, with 20 bases lying between them. Germline loops: CDR1 MGHRA, CDR2 YSYEKL. CDR3 length equals 18 residues. This CDR3 is CASSQVGGSGRISYEQYF. The CDR3 nucleotides read TGCGCCAGCAGCCAAGTGGGGGGTTCAGGGCGTATATCCTACGAGCAGTACTTC.

The chain is built from TRBV27 and TRBJ2-3; D might be TRBD2 (5 bases). CDR3 length equals 16 residues. Germline CDR1 reads MNHEY; CDR2 reads SMNVEV (reference sequence). V was trimmed by 5 bases and J by 0 bases, leaving 15 bases between them. As DNA, the CDR3 is TGTGCCAGCAGTACCTCTAGCCGGCTAAGCACAGATACGCAGTATTTT. Amino acid sequence: CASSTSSRLSTDTQYF.

V is TRBV6-2 or TRBV6-3 and J is TRBJ1-1; TRBD1 is a possible D gene (6 bases). The V end was cut by 5 bases, the J end by 5 bases, with 21 bases between. The germline V gene encodes CDR1 MNHEY and CDR2 SVGEGT. This CDR3 has 16 residues. CDR3 in DNA: TGTGCCAGCAGTAAAGGGGGGGTCGGTCGAAGGACTGAAGCTTTCTTT. This translates into CASSKGGVGRRTEAFF.

This rearrangement joins TRBV6-1 to TRBJ2-1, with D perhaps matching TRBD2 (6 bases). The V end was cut by 4 bases, the J end by 0 bases, with 13 bases between. Looked up from germline, CDR1 is MNHNS and CDR2 is SASEGT. The CDR3 has 16 residues. The CDR3 sequence is CASSGGPTSSYNEQFF. Written as DNA, the CDR3 is TGTGCCAGCAGTGGTGGGCCGACTAGCTCCTACAATGAGCAGTTCTTC.

V and J are TRBV6-5 and TRBJ1-6; 8 bases match TRBD1. With V trimmed by 6 bases and J by 7 bases, 5 bases remained unmatched. This CDR3 is built from 14 residues. CDR1 is MNHEY and CDR2 is SVGAGI in the germline V gene. The CDR3 region has the DNA TGTGCCAGCAGCACAGGGGGGGTGAATTCACCCCTCCACTTT. Residues: CASSTGGVNSPLHF.

The rearrangement joins TRBV12-3 or TRBV12-4 to TRBJ1-1; 7 positions match TRBD1. The junction had 11 bases not matched to a gene; V was cut back by 7 bases and J by 0 bases. The CDR3 spans 16 residues. The CDR3 nucleotides are TGTGCCAGCACCAGGATGGGACAGCCAATGAACACTGAAGCTTTCTTT. Encoded protein: CASTRMGQPMNTEAFF.

This clonotype was detected a few times. This chain connects TRBV12-3 or TRBV12-4 to TRBJ1-2; a weak D match, TRBD1 (5 bases). V lost 8 bases to trimming and J lost 4 bases, with 14 bases between them. The CDR3 has 13 residues. In DNA, the CDR3 is TGTGCCAGCTCGGACCAGGGTATCTATGGCTACACCTTC. This encodes CASSDQGIYGYTF.

The gene calls are TRBV20-1 and TRBJ2-4; no clear D. The J call may be wrong; the DNA end is better matched by TRBJ2-7. Germline V gene lookup returns CDR1 DFQATT and CDR2 SNEGSKA (reference sequence). This CDR3 is built from 16 residues. CDR3 protein: CSASPLESLGSYEQYF. CDR3 bases: TGCAGTGCTTCCCCCCTCGAGAGTTTAGGCTCCTACGAGCAGTACTTC.

This clonotype was counted between two and nine times. The V call is TRBV30, the J call TRBJ2-7; D may be TRBD2 (6 bases). This CDR3 has 14 residues. V lost 2 bases to trimming and J lost 4 bases, with 15 bases between them. Germline V gives CDR1 GTSNPN, CDR2 SVGIG (reference sequence). The CDR3 spells CAWSLDLGGYEQYF. The CDR3 bases are TGTGCCTGGAGTCTGGACCTCGGGGGATACGAGCAGTACTTC. Full variable domain (rest looked up from reference TRBV30 and TRBJ2-7): SQTIHQWPATLVQPVGSPLSLECTVEGTSNPNLYWYRQAAGRGLQLLFYSVGIGQISSEVPQNLSASRPQDRQFILSSKKLLLSDSGFYLCAWSLDLGGYEQYFGPGTRLTVT.

This clonotype has more than one count but fewer than ten. V gene TRBV20-1 combines with J gene TRBJ1-1, with D hard to call. The CDR3 totals 13 residues. Germline V gene lookup returns CDR1 DFQATT and CDR2 SNEGSKA (reference sequence). The V gene lost 6 bases and the J gene lost 5 bases, with 16 bases spanning the gap. CDR3 DNA: TGCAGTGCGGTGACCGGGGTCGGTACTGAAGCTTTCTTT. Its protein is CSAVTGVGTEAFF.

This chain joins TRBV20-1 and TRBJ1-6, with 7 positions matching TRBD1. The CDR3 length is 16 residues. The germline CDR1 and CDR2 sequences are DFQATT and SNEGSKA (reference sequence). V was pared by 2 bases and J by 10 bases, with 14 bases of the junction left unmatched. Written as DNA, the CDR3 is TGCAGTGCTAGATCTCACGACAGGGCCGGGTGGTCACCCCTCCACTTT. The encoded protein is CSARSHDRAGWSPLHF.

This clonotype was detected a few times. CDR3 coding DNA: TGTGCCATCAGTGAGTCCCCTAGCGGGACCTACAATGAGCAGTTCTTC. This gives the protein CAISESPSGTYNEQFF. This rearrangement joins TRBV10-3 to TRBJ2-1; 9 nucleotides line up with TRBD2. The CDR3 consists of 16 residues. The germline gives CDR1 ENHRY, CDR2 SYGVKD. Trimming cost V 0 bases and J 2 bases; bases outside gene matches: 2.

This chain links TRBV6-5 with TRBJ2-1; the match to TRBD1 covers 8 bases. This CDR3 is built from 19 residues. The germline V gene encodes CDR1 MNHEY and CDR2 SVGAGI. Trimming took 2 bases from V and 2 from J; bases not matched to a gene: 14. CDR3 loop: CASSYRHPTGVIPYNEQFF. CDR3 DNA sequence: TGTGCCAGCAGTTACAGACACCCGACAGGGGTCATACCCTACAATGAGCAGTTCTTC.

This clonotype occurred a few times. This chain uses TRBV7-2 with TRBJ2-1, with 10 positions matching TRBD2. The trim removed 4 bases at V and 5 bases at J, leaving 8 bases unmatched. Germline lookup yields CDR1 SGHTA and CDR2 FQGNSA. The CDR3 consists of 16 residues. CDR3 DNA sequence: TGTGCCAGCAGCTCGTCTAGCGGGAGCCGCCACAATGAGCAGTTCTTC. It codes for CASSSSSGSRHNEQFF.

This clonotype has more than one count but fewer than ten. The chain employs TRBV29-1 and TRBJ1-4, with D hard to call. Trimming left V 5 bases short and J 3 bases short, with 16 bases between. CDR1 and CDR2 from the germline V gene are SQVTM and ANQGSEA. The CDR3 covers 15 residues. In DNA, the CDR3 is TGCAGCGTTATCGGGCAGCGTTCACCTAATGAAAAACTGTTTTTT. Encoded protein: CSVIGQRSPNEKLFF.